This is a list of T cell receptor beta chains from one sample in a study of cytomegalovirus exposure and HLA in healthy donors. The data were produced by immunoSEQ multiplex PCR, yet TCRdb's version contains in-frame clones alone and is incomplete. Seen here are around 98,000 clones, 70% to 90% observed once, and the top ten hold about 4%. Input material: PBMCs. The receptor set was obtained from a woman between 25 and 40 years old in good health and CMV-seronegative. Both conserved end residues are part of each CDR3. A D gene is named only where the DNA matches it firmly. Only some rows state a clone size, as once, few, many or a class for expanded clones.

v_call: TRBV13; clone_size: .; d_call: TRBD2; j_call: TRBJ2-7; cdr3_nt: TGTGCCAGCAGCTTGGGGGGGAGTCGGAACTACGAGCAGTACTTC; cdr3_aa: CASSLGGSRNYEQYF
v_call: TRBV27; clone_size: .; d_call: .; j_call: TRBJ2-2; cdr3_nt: TGTGCCAGCAGTTTAGGGGCTACCCCCACCGGGGAGCTGTTTTTT; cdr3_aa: CASSLGATPTGELFF
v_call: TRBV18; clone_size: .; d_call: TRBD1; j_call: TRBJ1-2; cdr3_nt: TGTGCCAGCTCACCTTCCCCCGGACAGGCTAGCACCTTC; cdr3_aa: CASSPSPGQASTF
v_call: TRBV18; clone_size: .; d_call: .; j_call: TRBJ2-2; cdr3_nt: TGTGCCAGCTCACCAACAAGACAGGAATCGTTAACTAACACCGGGGAGCTGTTTTTT; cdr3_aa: CASSPTRQESLTNTGELFF
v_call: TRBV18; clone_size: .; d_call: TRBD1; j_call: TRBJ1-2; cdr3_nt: TGTGCCAGCTCAGGCGACAGGGTCAGCTATGGCTACACCTTC; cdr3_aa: CASSGDRVSYGYTF
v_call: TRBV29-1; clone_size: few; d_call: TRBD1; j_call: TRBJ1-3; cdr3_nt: TGCAGCGGCAGTGGTGCAGGGGGCGGAAACACCATATATTTT; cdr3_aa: CSGSGAGGGNTIYF
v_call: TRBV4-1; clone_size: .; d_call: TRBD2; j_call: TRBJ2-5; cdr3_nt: TGCGCCAGCAGCCAAGCCCTAGCGGGAGACCAGACCCAGTACTTC; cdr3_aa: CASSQALAGDQTQYF
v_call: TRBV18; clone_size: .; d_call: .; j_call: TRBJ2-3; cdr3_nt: TGTGCCAGCTCCCCGCGGAGTAGCGGCTGGACAAGCACAGATACGCAGTATTTT; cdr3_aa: CASSPRSSGWTSTDTQYF
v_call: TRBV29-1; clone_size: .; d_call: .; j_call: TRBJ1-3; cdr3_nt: TGCAGCGTTGGGGGCCCCGGTCCCTCTGGAAACACCATATATTTT; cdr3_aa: CSVGGPGPSGNTIYF
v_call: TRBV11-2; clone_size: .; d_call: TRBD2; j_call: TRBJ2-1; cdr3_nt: TGTGCCAGCAGCCGGGAACTAGCGGGAGAGCAGTTCTTC; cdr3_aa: CASSRELAGEQFF
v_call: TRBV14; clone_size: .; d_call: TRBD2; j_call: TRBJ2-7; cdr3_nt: TGTGCCAGCAGCTTGGACCGCTCAGGGACTAGCGGGAGGTCCGAGCAGTACTTC; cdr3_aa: CASSLDRSGTSGRSEQYF
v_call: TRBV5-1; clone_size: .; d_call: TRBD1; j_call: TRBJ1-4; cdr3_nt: TGCGCCAGCAGCTCGGGACAGGGTAATGAAAAACTGTTTTTT; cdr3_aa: CASSSGQGNEKLFF
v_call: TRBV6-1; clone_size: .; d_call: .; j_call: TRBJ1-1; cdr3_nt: TGTGCCAGCAGCGGTAACAGGGACACTGAAGCTTTCTTT; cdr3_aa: CASSGNRDTEAFF
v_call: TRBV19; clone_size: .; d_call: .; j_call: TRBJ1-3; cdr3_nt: TGTGCCAGTAGTATATTTGAGGTCGGCTACTCTGGAAACACCATATATTTT; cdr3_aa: CASSIFEVGYSGNTIYF
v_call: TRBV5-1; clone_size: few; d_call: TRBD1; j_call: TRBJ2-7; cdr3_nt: TGCGCCAGCAGCTGGACAGGGGGGAGCGGCGACGAGCAGTACTTC; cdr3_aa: CASSWTGGSGDEQYF
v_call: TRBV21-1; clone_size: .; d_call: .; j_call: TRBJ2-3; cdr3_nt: TGTGCCAGCAGCAGACCGGGACAGGGGGGCCCTACAGATACGCAGTATTTT; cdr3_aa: CASSRPGQGGPTDTQYF
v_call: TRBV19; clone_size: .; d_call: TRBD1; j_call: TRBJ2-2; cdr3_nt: TGTGCCAGTAGTGCAGGGGGCGGGGAGCTGTTTTTT; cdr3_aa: CASSAGGGELFF
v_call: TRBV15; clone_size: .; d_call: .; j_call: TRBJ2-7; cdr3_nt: TGTGCCACCAGCAGAGCCCCCCCGGGATTTAGCGAGCAGTACTTC; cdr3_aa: CATSRAPPGFSEQYF
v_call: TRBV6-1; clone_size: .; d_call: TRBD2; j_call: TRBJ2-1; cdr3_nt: TGTGCCAGCAGGGGAAGCGGGAGGGTAGGTGAGCAGTTCTTC; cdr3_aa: CASRGSGRVGEQFF
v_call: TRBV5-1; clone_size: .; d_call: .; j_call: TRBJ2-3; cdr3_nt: TGCGCCAGCAGCTGGAGGGGGGGAAGCACAGATACGCAGTATTTT; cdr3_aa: CASSWRGGSTDTQYF
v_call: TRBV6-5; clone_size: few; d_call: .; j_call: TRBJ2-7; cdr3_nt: TGTGCCAGCAGTTTTGGACACCGTCACGAGCAGTACTTC; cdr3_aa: CASSFGHRHEQYF
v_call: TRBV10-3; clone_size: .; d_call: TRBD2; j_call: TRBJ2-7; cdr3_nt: TGTGCCATCAGCGGGACTAGCGGGGGCCACGCTACCTACGAGCAGTACTTC; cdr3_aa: CAISGTSGGHATYEQYF
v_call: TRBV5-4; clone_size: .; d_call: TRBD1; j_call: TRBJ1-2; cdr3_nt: TGTGCCAGCAGCTATCCTCCGGGACAGGGTCGGGATGGCTACACCTTC; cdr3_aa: CASSYPPGQGRDGYTF
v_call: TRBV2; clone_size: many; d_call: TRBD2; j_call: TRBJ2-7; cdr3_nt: TGTGCCAGCAGTCTAGCGGGAGTAGTTGAGCAGTACTTC; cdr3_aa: CASSLAGVVEQYF
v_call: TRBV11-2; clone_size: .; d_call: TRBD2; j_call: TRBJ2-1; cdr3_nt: TGTGCCAGCAGCTTTGGGTGGGAGGGGAAGAATGAGCAGTTCTTC; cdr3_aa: CASSFGWEGKNEQFF
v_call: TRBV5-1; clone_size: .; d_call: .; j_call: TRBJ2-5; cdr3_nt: TGCGCCAGCAGCTTGTCGACAGGACAAGAGACCCAGTACTTC; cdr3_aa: CASSLSTGQETQYF
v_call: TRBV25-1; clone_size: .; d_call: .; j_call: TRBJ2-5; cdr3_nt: TGTGCCAGCAGTGAATATTCAGGGATGGAGGAGACCCAGTACTTC; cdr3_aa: CASSEYSGMEETQYF
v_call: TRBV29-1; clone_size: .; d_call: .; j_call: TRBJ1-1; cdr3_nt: TGCAGCGTTGAAGACGACAGCACTGAAGCTTTCTTT; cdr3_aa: CSVEDDSTEAFF
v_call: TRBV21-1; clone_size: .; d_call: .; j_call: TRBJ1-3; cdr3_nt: TGTGCCAGCAGCAAACGGGACAGGGACTATAGCACTGGAAACACCATATATTTT; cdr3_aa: CASSKRDRDYSTGNTIYF
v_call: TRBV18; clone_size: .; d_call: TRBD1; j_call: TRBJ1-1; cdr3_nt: TGTGCCAGCTCACCAGGACAGGACACTGAAGCTTTCTTT; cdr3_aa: CASSPGQDTEAFF
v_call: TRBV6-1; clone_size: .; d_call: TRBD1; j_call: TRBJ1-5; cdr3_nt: TGTGCCAGCAGGCCGGGACAGGGGAATCAGCCCCAGCATTTT; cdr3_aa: CASRPGQGNQPQHF
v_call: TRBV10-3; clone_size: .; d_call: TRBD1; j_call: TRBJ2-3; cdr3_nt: TGTGCCATCACAGGGGGCTCTGGTATGAATACGCAGTATTTT; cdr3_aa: CAITGGSGMNTQYF
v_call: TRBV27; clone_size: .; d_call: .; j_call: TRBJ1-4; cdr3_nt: TGTGCCAGCAGTTTAAGTTCCAGGGGATTTGGTGAAAAACTGTTTTTT; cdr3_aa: CASSLSSRGFGEKLFF
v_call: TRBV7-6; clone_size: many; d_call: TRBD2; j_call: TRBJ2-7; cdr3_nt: TGTGCCAGCAGCAAGCGGCTAGCGGGAGGCGACGAGCAGTACTTC; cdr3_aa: CASSKRLAGGDEQYF
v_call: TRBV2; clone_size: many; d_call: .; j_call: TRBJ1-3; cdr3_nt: TGTGCCAGCAGTGCGGCCTTAGCTGGAGGAAACACCATATATTTT; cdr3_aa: CASSAALAGGNTIYF
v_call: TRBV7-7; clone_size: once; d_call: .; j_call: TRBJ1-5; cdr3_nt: TGTGCTAGCAGCAACGGTCCGGGACAGCCCCAGCATTTT; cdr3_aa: CASSNGPGQPQHF
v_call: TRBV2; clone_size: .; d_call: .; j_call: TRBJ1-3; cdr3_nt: TGTGCCAGCAGTGAATTCCTTCTGCGGCGGTTGCCCTCTGGAAACACCATATATTTT; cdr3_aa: CASSEFLLRRLPSGNTIYF
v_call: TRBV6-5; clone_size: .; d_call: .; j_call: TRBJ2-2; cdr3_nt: TGTGCCAGCAGCCGCGTTACCAGGGCCGGGGAGCTGTTTTTT; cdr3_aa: CASSRVTRAGELFF
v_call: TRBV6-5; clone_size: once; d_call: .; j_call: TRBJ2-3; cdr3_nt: TGTGCCAGCAGTCAACAGGTCCGCACAGATACGCAGTATTTT; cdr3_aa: CASSQQVRTDTQYF
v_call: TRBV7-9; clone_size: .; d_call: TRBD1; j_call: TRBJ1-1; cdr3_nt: TGTGCCAGCAGCACACCCCTTACAGGGGCTGACACTGAAGCTTTCTTT; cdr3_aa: CASSTPLTGADTEAFF
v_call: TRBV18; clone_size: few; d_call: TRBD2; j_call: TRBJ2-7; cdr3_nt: TGTGCCAGCTCACGCGGACTAGCGGGAGCGGGAGGCGAGCAGTACTTC; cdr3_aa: CASSRGLAGAGGEQYF
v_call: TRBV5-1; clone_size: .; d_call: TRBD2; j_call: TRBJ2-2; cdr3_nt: TGCGCCAGCAGTTCAGGACTAGAGGGGATCACCGGGGAGCTGTTTTTT; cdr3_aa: CASSSGLEGITGELFF
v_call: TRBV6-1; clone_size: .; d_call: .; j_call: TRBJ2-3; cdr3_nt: TGTGCCAGCAGTGGCTTAGCTTATACGCAGTATTTT; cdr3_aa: CASSGLAYTQYF
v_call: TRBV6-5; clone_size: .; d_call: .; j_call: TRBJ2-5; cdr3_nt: TGTGCCAGCACTGGGTCTAGATCACAAGAGACCCAGTACTTC; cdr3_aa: CASTGSRSQETQYF
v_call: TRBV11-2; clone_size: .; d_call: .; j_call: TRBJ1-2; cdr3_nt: TGTGCCAGCAGCTTAGGACACACCTATGGCTACACCTTC; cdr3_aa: CASSLGHTYGYTF
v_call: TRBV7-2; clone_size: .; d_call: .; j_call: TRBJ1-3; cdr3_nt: TGTGCCAGCAGCTTAACTTTAAGCTCTGGAAACACCATATATTTT; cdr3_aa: CASSLTLSSGNTIYF
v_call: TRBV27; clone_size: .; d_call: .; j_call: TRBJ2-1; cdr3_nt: TGTGCCAGCAGCGCACCGGGACTTAACAATGAGCAGTTCTTC; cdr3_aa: CASSAPGLNNEQFF
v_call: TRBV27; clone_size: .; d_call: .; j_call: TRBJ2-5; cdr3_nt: TGTGCCAGCAGTGAGTACAGGACATCAGAGACCCAGTACTTC; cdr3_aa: CASSEYRTSETQYF
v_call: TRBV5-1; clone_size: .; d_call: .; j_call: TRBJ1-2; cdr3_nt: TGCGCCAGCAGCAGTGGGGGGGCGGCTGGCTACACCTTC; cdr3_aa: CASSSGGAAGYTF
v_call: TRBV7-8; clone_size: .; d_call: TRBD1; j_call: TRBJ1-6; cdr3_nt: TGTGCCAGCAGCTTAGCCGGGACAGGGTTTGGAAGTTCACCCCTCCACTTT; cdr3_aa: CASSLAGTGFGSSPLHF
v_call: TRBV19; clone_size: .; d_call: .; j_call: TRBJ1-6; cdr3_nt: TGTGCCAGTGCTTCTAGCTCCTATAATTCACCCCTCCACTTT; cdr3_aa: CASASSSYNSPLHF
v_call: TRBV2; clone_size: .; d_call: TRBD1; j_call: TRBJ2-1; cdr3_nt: TGTGCCAGCACTCAGGGGGATGTTGATGAGCAGTTCTTC; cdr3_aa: CASTQGDVDEQFF
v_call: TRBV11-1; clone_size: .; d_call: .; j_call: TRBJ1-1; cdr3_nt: TGTGCCAGCAGCTCGTATTACACTGAAGCTTTCTTT; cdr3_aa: CASSSYYTEAFF
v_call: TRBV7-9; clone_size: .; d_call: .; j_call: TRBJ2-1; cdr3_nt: TGTGCCAGCAGCGTTCATAGGGGGTCTCAGGGTGCCTACAATGAGCAGTTCTTC; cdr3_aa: CASSVHRGSQGAYNEQFF
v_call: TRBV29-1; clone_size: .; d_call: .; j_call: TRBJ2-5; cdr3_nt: TGCAGCGTTCACCTGGGCAGGCAAGAGACCCAGTACTTC; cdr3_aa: CSVHLGRQETQYF
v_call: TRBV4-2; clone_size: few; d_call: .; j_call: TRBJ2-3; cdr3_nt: TGTGCCAGCAGCCAAGAGGCCAAACCCAGGACAGATACGCAGTATTTT; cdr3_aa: CASSQEAKPRTDTQYF
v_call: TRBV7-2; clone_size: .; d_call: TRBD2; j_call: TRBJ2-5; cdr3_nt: TGTGCCAGCAGCTTAAATAGCGGGAAAGAGACCCAGTACTTC; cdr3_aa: CASSLNSGKETQYF